This T cell receptor beta chain is from a study of blood T cell repertoires in COVID-19. The repertoire was sequenced with immunoSEQ multiplex PCR; TCRdb's copy has only in-frame clones and lacks some. The sample has some 420,000 clones; 80% to 90% are singletons. Germline values: CDR1 SEHNR, CDR2 FQNEAQ (reference sequence). The CDR3 has 14 residues. V was trimmed by 2 bases and J by 6 bases, leaving 13 bases between them. The clonotype comes from a young man who had recovered from COVID-19. V is TRBV7-9 and J is TRBJ1-1; maybe TRBD1 (5 bases). Source material: PBMCs or T cells enriched from blood (not recorded which). This chain's CDR3 is CASSLTRVMSEAFF. The CDR3, as DNA: TGTGCCAGCAGCTTAACCAGGGTGATGTCTGAAGCTTTCTTT.